This TCR beta chain is drawn from a study of T cells in Graves' hyperthyroidism and ophthalmopathy. Extraction of PBMCs used roughly 9.3 ml of fresh peripheral blood. Notes on this clonotype: One junction end disagrees with the germline gene, perhaps due to a read error.

Researchers took RNA transcripts and amplified the TCR beta CDR3 regions from them. A first-round RT-PCR of the TCR CDR3 used the HTBI primer set. TCRdb re-analysed the multiplex PCR reads in MiXCR, keeping a single row per CDR3 protein. Among some 550,000 distinct CDR3 sequences listed, 16% were seen once. Germline assignment: CDR1 SGHRS and CDR2 YFSETQ. The CDR3 extends over 12 amino acids. The rearrangement links TRBV5-1 to TRBJ2-1; D uncertain. Sequencing input: blood. The origin of this receptor is a woman aged 40-49 years with Graves' ophthalmopathy. The CDR3 loop reads CASSLGYDEQFF. The CDR3 coding sequence is TGCGCCAGCAGCTTGGGCTACGATGAGCAGTTCTTC.